This is a list of T cell receptor beta chains from one sample in a study of T cell responses to AZD1222 COVID-19 vaccine. The table came from immunoSEQ multiplex PCR; TCRdb's copy has only in-frame clones and leaves some out. The table includes some 79,000 clones, 80% to 90% detected once. Sequencing used peripheral blood, obtained 28 days after the second AZD1222 dose. These receptors all stem from an adult who received the AZD1222 COVID-19 vaccine. The CDR3 runs from the conserved cysteine through the conserved F or W. The order of the fields is J gene, V gene, clone size, D gene, CDR3 DNA, CDR3 protein. The D gene is left open where the match is weak. Clone size, where shown, is once, few, many, or a class for clones that have expanded.

>TRBJ2-5|TRBV14|once|NA
TGTGCCAGCAGCCCCCTGACGGAACCGTACCAAGAGACCCAGTACTTC
CASSPLTEPYQETQYF
>TRBJ2-7|TRBV13|few|TRBD1
TGTGCCAGCAGCCCGGGGACAGGGAGCTCCTACGAGCAGTACTTC
CASSPGTGSSYEQYF
>TRBJ2-3|TRBV4-3|NA|NA
TGCGCCAGCAGCCAAGAAAGGAGGGAGACAGATACGCAGTATTTT
CASSQERRETDTQYF
>TRBJ1-4|TRBV25-1|NA|NA
TGTGCCAGCAGTGACCCTACTCTGGCGACTAATGAAAAACTGTTTTTT
CASSDPTLATNEKLFF
>TRBJ1-1|TRBV30|NA|NA
TGTGCCTGGAGTGTACCCCCACGGAGGGTCTCTGAAGCTTTCTTT
CAWSVPPRRVSEAFF
>TRBJ2-5|TRBV2|NA|NA
TGTGCCAGCAGTGGGAACTTAGACGAGACCCAGTACTTC
CASSGNLDETQYF
>TRBJ1-1|TRBV5-1|once|NA
TGCGCCAGCAGGCAAGAGGGCACTGAAGCTTTCTTT
CASRQEGTEAFF
>TRBJ1-2|TRBV29-1|NA|NA
TGCAGCGTATCGGCCTATGGCTACACCTTC
CSVSAYGYTF
>TRBJ2-7|TRBV2|NA|TRBD1
TGTGCCAGCAGAGCCTTAGGGCAGGGGGCGGTTGGTTCCTACGAGCAGTACTTC
CASRALGQGAVGSYEQYF
>TRBJ1-3|TRBV20-1|NA|NA
TGCAGTGCTAGAATGAGAAACACCATATATTTT
CSARMRNTIYF
>TRBJ2-1|TRBV12-5|few|NA
TGTGCTAGTGCCAAAGCTGGCTCCTACAATGAGCAGTTCTTC
CASAKAGSYNEQFF
>TRBJ2-2|TRBV18|NA|NA
TGTGCCAGCTCAGAGTTAAGGGCCGGGGAGCTGTTTTTT
CASSELRAGELFF
>TRBJ2-1|TRBV19|NA|TRBD1
TGTGCCAGTACCCACCCTCGACAGGGGGATAATGAGCAGTTCTTC
CASTHPRQGDNEQFF
>TRBJ1-4|TRBV19|NA|NA
TGTGCCAGTAGTGAAAAAGGGACCCGGCTGTTTTTT
CASSEKGTRLFF
>TRBJ2-1|TRBV7-6|NA|NA
TGTGCCAGCAGCTTAGCCACGGGAGATGAGCAGTTCTTC
CASSLATGDEQFF
>TRBJ2-1|TRBV6-4|few|TRBD2
TGTGCCAGCAGTGACTCAGGTGCGGGAGGAGGCTACAATGAGCAGTTCTTC
CASSDSGAGGGYNEQFF
>TRBJ2-3|TRBV29-1|NA|TRBD2
TGCAGCGTTCAAAAAATAGCGGGTTCTAGCACAGATACGCAGTATTTT
CSVQKIAGSSTDTQYF
>TRBJ2-1|TRBV3-1/TRBV3-2|NA|NA
TGTGCCAGCAGCCAGAGTAGGACCGGCGCCCAGTTCTTC
CASSQSRTGAQFF
>TRBJ2-1|TRBV6-5|NA|NA
TGTGCCAGCAGTTACTCTGGGGCGCACTACAATGAGCAGTTCTTC
CASSYSGAHYNEQFF
>TRBJ2-3|TRBV11-3|NA|NA
TGTGCCAGCAGCTTATTAGGTAAAAGCACAGATACGCAGTATTTT
CASSLLGKSTDTQYF
>TRBJ2-7|TRBV28|NA|NA
TGTGCCAGCAGCCCCCGAGGGGGCTACGAGCAGTACTTC
CASSPRGGYEQYF
>TRBJ2-3|TRBV7-7|NA|NA
TGTGCCAGCAGTCTACGTACAGGGAGCACAGATACGCAGTATTTT
CASSLRTGSTDTQYF
>TRBJ2-1|TRBV15|NA|TRBD2
TGTGCCACCAGCAGAGATATGGCGGGAGGTGTCAATGAGCAGTTCTTC
CATSRDMAGGVNEQFF
>TRBJ2-1|TRBV6-5|NA|NA
TGTGCCAGCAGTTACTCGAATAACAATGAGCAGTTCTTC
CASSYSNNNEQFF
>TRBJ2-1|TRBV11-3|NA|NA
TGTGCCAGCAGCCCCGGGACGGTAGGGAATGAGCAGTTCTTC
CASSPGTVGNEQFF
>TRBJ1-1|TRBV20-1|NA|NA
TGCAGTGCTAGAGGGTCGCAGGCAGCTTTCTTT
CSARGSQAAFF
>TRBJ2-6|TRBV11-2|NA|NA
TGTGCCAGCAGCTCCCTCAGTAAGCGGCCATCTGGGGCCAACGTCCTGACTTTC
CASSSLSKRPSGANVLTF
>TRBJ2-7|TRBV4-1|NA|NA
TGCGCCAGCAGCCAAGAGCGTGTTGCCTACGAGCAGTACTTC
CASSQERVAYEQYF
>TRBJ1-2|TRBV3-1/TRBV3-2|NA|NA
TGTGCCAGCAGCTCCCGGGGTAACTATGGCTACACCTTC
CASSSRGNYGYTF
>TRBJ2-7|TRBV5-1|NA|TRBD2
TGCGCCAGCAGCCACGGGACTAGCGTGCACGAGCAGTACTTC
CASSHGTSVHEQYF
>TRBJ1-4|TRBV18|NA|NA
TGTGCCAGCTCACCAACACGGTATGAAAAACTGTTTTTT
CASSPTRYEKLFF
>TRBJ2-1|TRBV18|once|TRBD1
TGTGCCAGCTCACGGGACAGGGCCCCATACAATGAGCAGTTCTTC
CASSRDRAPYNEQFF
>TRBJ1-4|TRBV19|NA|NA
TGTGCCAGTAGTTCTAATGAAAAACTGTTTTTT
CASSSNEKLFF
>TRBJ1-4|TRBV2|few|NA
TGTGCCAGCAGCGCTCTTGGGGCAACTAATGAAAAACTGTTTTTT
CASSALGATNEKLFF
>TRBJ1-1|TRBV11-2|once|NA
TGTGCCAGCAGCTTAGACAAATCTGAAGCTTTCTTT
CASSLDKSEAFF
>TRBJ1-1|TRBV4-1|NA|NA
TGCGCCAGCAGCCAAGGTCTGAGCGACACTGAAGCTTTCTTT
CASSQGLSDTEAFF
>TRBJ2-7|TRBV13|once|TRBD1
TGTGCCAGCAGCTCCTACCGGGACAGTAAATCCTACGAGCAGTACTTC
CASSSYRDSKSYEQYF
>TRBJ2-3|TRBV18|NA|TRBD1
TGTGCCAGCTCACCAGCTGGGACAGGGGCAGATACGCAGTATTTT
CASSPAGTGADTQYF
>TRBJ1-5|TRBV2|NA|NA
TGTGCCAGCAATTCGAATTCAGGGAGCAATCAGCCCCAGCATTTT
CASNSNSGSNQPQHF
>TRBJ1-3|TRBV5-8|NA|NA
TGTGCCAGCAGCTTGGGGGCGAGCTCTGGAAACACCATATATTTT
CASSLGASSGNTIYF
>TRBJ2-5|TRBV7-2|NA|NA
TGTGCCAGCAGCACGCGACAGGGAGGGAAAGAGACCCAGTACTTC
CASSTRQGGKETQYF
>TRBJ2-7|TRBV5-8|NA|NA
TGTGCCAGCAGCTTAGCCTACGAGCAGTACTTC
CASSLAYEQYF
>TRBJ1-1|TRBV4-1|NA|TRBD1
TGCGCCAGCAGCCAGATTGGGGGCTGGGACAGCATGAACACTGAAGCTTTCTTT
CASSQIGGWDSMNTEAFF
>TRBJ2-7|TRBV6-2/TRBV6-3|NA|NA
TGTGCCAGCAGTTACGTCGGTACACCCGGGGAGCAGTACTTC
CASSYVGTPGEQYF
>TRBJ2-7|TRBV28|NA|NA
TGTGCCAGCGACGAGGGGGGGGATGATCGGTACGAGCAGTACTTC
CASDEGGDDRYEQYF
>TRBJ2-7|TRBV6-5|NA|NA
TGTGCCAGCAGCTTGGACAGCTACGAGCAGTACTTC
CASSLDSYEQYF
>TRBJ1-1|TRBV7-9|NA|NA
TGTGCCAGCAGCTTTTTAGAGAACACTGAAGCTTTCTTT
CASSFLENTEAFF
>TRBJ1-1|TRBV4-1|NA|NA
TGCGCCAGCAGCCTCGTTGAGGGGCGGGACACTGAAGCTTTCTTT
CASSLVEGRDTEAFF
>TRBJ1-4|TRBV30|NA|TRBD1
TGTGCTTATGGAGGGGGCTTTAATGAAAAACTGTTTTTT
CAYGGGFNEKLFF
>TRBJ1-1|TRBV21-1|NA|NA
TGTGCCAGCAGCAAAGTCCAGGGCGAAGCTTTCTTT
CASSKVQGEAFF
>TRBJ1-6|TRBV19|NA|NA
TGTGCCAGTAGTATTGATGCAGTAGATAATTCACCCCTCCACTTT
CASSIDAVDNSPLHF
>TRBJ2-5|TRBV25-1|NA|TRBD2
TGTGCCAGCAGTGAACGGGCTAGCGGGAGTCGGGAGACCCAGTACTTC
CASSERASGSRETQYF
>TRBJ1-2|TRBV28|NA|TRBD1
TGTGCCAGCACTTTGGGGCGGGACAGCGTGTTCCTCTACACCTTC
CASTLGRDSVFLYTF
>TRBJ1-2|TRBV19|NA|NA
TGTGCCAGTAAGCGGTTGGACAACGACTATGGCTACACCTTC
CASKRLDNDYGYTF